This TCR beta chain is drawn from a study of blood T cell repertoires in COVID-19. How the authors handled the data: Amplification with reference gene primers provided the estimates of nucleated cell counts. Generated by immunoSEQ multiplex PCR, the TCRdb table keeps only in-frame clones and is missing some. That table is the source of V, J and clone size, and D and trimming were worked out from the DNA. The data contain about 92,000 clones, 80% of them singletons. This CDR3 has 13 residues. V lost 2 bases to trimming and J lost 3 bases, with 7 bases between them. This sequence was found in a man aged 50-60 years who had recovered from COVID-19. The sample consisted of peripheral blood. The genes are TRBV12-3 or TRBV12-4 and TRBJ1-1; no reliable D call. As DNA, the CDR3 is TGTGCCAGCAGTTTATCTCCCGACACTGAAGCTTTCTTT. Translated: CASSLSPDTEAFF.